This section outlines one T cell receptor beta chain sequence together with its context. The sample is drawn from a study of tissue T cells after allogeneic stem cell transplantation. The wider study: Steroid-refractory graft-versus-host disease after allogeneic hematopoietic cell transplant qualified adults for prospective research-autopsy enrollment. Patients with graft-versus-host disease had grafts: several unmodified, three CD34-selected and T-cell-depleted. Smaller viable blood or marrow samples skipped sorting for direct DNA extraction.

This CDR3 comprises 14 residues. Germline CDR1 reads SGHNT; CDR2 reads YYREEE (reference sequence). V was trimmed by 4 bases and J by 1 base, leaving 10 bases between them. The table came from immunoSEQ multiplex PCR; TCRdb's copy has only in-frame clones and leaves some out. The data contain roughly 42,000 clones, 92% of them singletons. The source of this sequence is a woman aged 40 to 75 who later had graft-versus-host disease after an allogeneic stem cell transplant. The sequences come from blood, collected before transplantation. The chain couples TRBV5-4 to TRBJ2-3; D possibly corresponds to TRBD2 (6 bases). CDR3 amino acids: CASSRDSGTDTQYF. The CDR3, as DNA: TGTGCCAGCAGCCGGGACTCCGGCACAGATACGCAGTATTTT.